This is a list of T cell receptor beta chains from one sample in a study of graft-versus-host responses after intestinal transplantation. Only in-frame clones appear in the TCRdb table, and some are missing; sequencing was by immunoSEQ multiplex PCR. The sample yields about 94,000 clones, 90% to 95% seen once. What these receptors recognize is not known. Sequences were derived from unstimulated CD8+ T cells sorted from spleen or lymph node cells, sampled before intestinal transplant. Every receptor here comes from a human donor who received an intestinal transplant. Each CDR3 is given with its conserved first and last residue. Each record gives: D gene, J gene, clone size, V gene, CDR3 DNA, CDR3 protein. D genes are given only for firm matches. Clone size, where shown, is once, few, many, or a class for clones that have expanded.

.,TRBJ1-2,.,TRBV6-1,TGTGCCAGCACCCTAGGGGGGGGTGATGGCTACACCTTC,CASTLGGGDGYTF
TRBD2,TRBJ2-7,few,TRBV2,TGTGCCAGCAGCGGGACTAGCGGGGGGTACGAGCAGTACTTC,CASSGTSGGYEQYF
.,TRBJ2-7,few,TRBV6-5,TGTGCCAGCAGACCGACAGGCAGGTACGAGCAGTACTTC,CASRPTGRYEQYF
TRBD1,TRBJ2-1,.,TRBV15,TGTGCCACCAGCAGAGAGGCAGGGGGCTACAATGAGCAGTTCTTC,CATSREAGGYNEQFF
.,TRBJ1-2,.,TRBV14,TGTGCCAGCAGCCAAGATGGCGGATTTCCCTATGGCTACACCTTC,CASSQDGGFPYGYTF
TRBD2,TRBJ2-1,.,TRBV6-5,TGTGCCAGCAGTCCTCGGGGGGGATCCTACAATGAGCAGTTCTTC,CASSPRGGSYNEQFF
.,TRBJ2-4,.,TRBV5-8,TGTGCCAGCAGCCGAGTGGGTGGAGGGCCCAAAAACATTCAGTACTTC,CASSRVGGGPKNIQYF
TRBD2,TRBJ2-5,.,TRBV5-1,TGCGCCAGCAGCTTGAGCGGGACCCAAGAGACCCAGTACTTC,CASSLSGTQETQYF
TRBD2,TRBJ2-1,.,TRBV4-1,TGCGCCAGCAGCCAAGGCCGGACTAGCGGATACAATGAGCAGTTCTTC,CASSQGRTSGYNEQFF
TRBD1,TRBJ2-1,.,TRBV30,TGTGCCTGGTCCGGGACAGCCTTTTATGAGCAGTTCTTC,CAWSGTAFYEQFF
TRBD2,TRBJ2-7,.,TRBV27,TGTGCCAGCAGTCAGATCGGGACTAGCGGGAGCAGAGAGCAGTACTTC,CASSQIGTSGSREQYF
TRBD1,TRBJ1-1,.,TRBV6-5,TGTGCCAGCAGACCGGGACAGATGAACACTGAAGCTTTCTTT,CASRPGQMNTEAFF
.,TRBJ2-1,.,TRBV7-9,TGTGCCAGCAGCTTAGGCACAGACAATGAGCAGTTCTTC,CASSLGTDNEQFF
.,TRBJ2-3,.,TRBV11-3,TGTGCCAGCAGTGGACTGCTTGACAATACGCAGTATTTT,CASSGLLDNTQYF
.,TRBJ2-7,.,TRBV4-1,TGCGCCAGCAGCCAAACCGACATGGGCTACGAGCAGTACTTC,CASSQTDMGYEQYF
TRBD1,TRBJ1-5,once,TRBV6-1,TGTGCCAGCAGATGGACAGGTTCTAATCAGCCCCAGCATTTT,CASRWTGSNQPQHF
.,TRBJ1-5,.,TRBV19,TGTGCCAGTAGTATTATAGTGAATCAGCCCCAGCATTTT,CASSIIVNQPQHF
TRBD2,TRBJ2-3,.,TRBV7-6,TGTGCCAGCAGCTTGGGACTAGCGGGATACACAGATACGCAGTATTTT,CASSLGLAGYTDTQYF
.,TRBJ1-1,.,TRBV27,TGTGCCAGCAGTGTCGGCGGAGGTATGAACACTGAAGCTTTCTTT,CASSVGGGMNTEAFF
.,TRBJ2-1,.,TRBV12-2,TGTGCAAGTCGCTTAGCGGCGGGAGGGCCCCCCCCCAATGAGCAGTTCTTC,CASRLAAGGPPPNEQFF
.,TRBJ2-1,once,TRBV5-4,TGTGCCAGCAGCCCGTGGACAGTAGACAATGAGCAGTTCTTC,CASSPWTVDNEQFF
.,TRBJ2-1,.,TRBV27,TGTGCCAGCAGTCTTACGGAGGCGTCCTACAATGAGCAGTTCTTC,CASSLTEASYNEQFF
.,TRBJ2-7,few,TRBV4-3,TGCGCCAGCAGCCAAGGGACTGCCTGGGACGAGCAGTACTTC,CASSQGTAWDEQYF
TRBD1,TRBJ1-6,.,TRBV5-6,TGTGCCAGCAGCTTAGGGACAGGGGAGACACCCCTCCACTTT,CASSLGTGETPLHF
.,TRBJ1-4,once,TRBV7-9,TGTGCCAGCAGACTAGCCCCTCCTAATGAAAAACTGTTTTTT,CASRLAPPNEKLFF
.,TRBJ2-5,.,TRBV13,TGTGCCAGCAGCTTAGGGGACATGATCTCACAAGAGACCCAGTACTTC,CASSLGDMISQETQYF
.,TRBJ2-2,few,TRBV30,TGTGCCTGGAGTGTCGGTCAGGGGTTGACCGGGGAGCTGTTTTTT,CAWSVGQGLTGELFF
TRBD1,TRBJ2-7,.,TRBV4-1,TGCGCCAGCAGCGCACGACAGGGCCTCTACGAGCAGTACTTC,CASSARQGLYEQYF
.,TRBJ2-1,.,TRBV15,TGTGCCACCAGCAGCTTAAGCGATGAGCAGTTCTTC,CATSSLSDEQFF
.,TRBJ1-5,.,TRBV4-3,TGCGCCAGCAGCCAAGATCCAGGGGATCAGCCCCAGCATTTT,CASSQDPGDQPQHF
.,TRBJ2-7,.,TRBV27,TGTGCCAGCAGTTTCGGTCAACCTTTTGAGCAGTACTTC,CASSFGQPFEQYF
TRBD1,TRBJ2-7,.,TRBV7-9,TGTGCCAGCAGCTGGGACAGCTCCTACGAGCAGTACTTC,CASSWDSSYEQYF
TRBD1,TRBJ1-4,few,TRBV6-5,TGTGCCAGCAGTTACTATAGGACAGGGTTGAATGAAAAACTGTTTTTT,CASSYYRTGLNEKLFF
.,TRBJ2-1,.,TRBV6-1,TGTGCCAGCAGTAAAAGGCGGGACGACTACAATGAGCAGTTCTTC,CASSKRRDDYNEQFF
.,TRBJ2-7,.,TRBV13,TGTGCCAGCAGCTTAGGACAGGGCTACGAGCAGTACTTC,CASSLGQGYEQYF
.,TRBJ2-5,once,TRBV28,TGTGCCAGCAGTTCTACCCTCGTGGCAGCGGCCACAGAAGAGACCCAGTACTTC,CASSSTLVAAATEETQYF